This T cell receptor (beta chain) came from a study of T cells in Graves' hyperthyroidism and ophthalmopathy. Study results and caveats: Blood shared most expanded thyroid clonotypes above 0.001.

Amplification yielded TCR beta CDR3 regions, with RNA transcripts as the source. The HTBI set primed first-round TCR CDR3 RT-PCR. TCRdb reprocessed the multiplex PCR reads via MiXCR and lists one record per CDR3 protein. Here the sample spans around 800,000 distinct CDR3 sequences, 35% to 40% being singletons. Fresh 10 ml peripheral blood yielded PBMCs. A note on this clonotype: Its antigen is not identified.

The CDR3 extends over 14 amino acids. Per the germline V gene, CDR1 is DFQATT and CDR2 is SNEGSKA (reference sequence). The V segment lost 1 base and the J segment 6 bases; nucleotides outside the gene matches: 8. The receptor was derived from a man younger than 35 with Graves' hyperthyroidism. The sequencing sample was made of blood. This chain links TRBV20-1 with TRBJ2-7, with 8 bases aligning to TRBD1. CDR3 in DNA: TGCAGTGCTAGAGCTAGGACAGGGACCTGCGAGCAGTACTTC. It yields the protein CSARARTGTCEQYF.